Listed here are 12 T cell receptor beta chains from one sample, sequenced in a study of blood T cell repertoires in COVID-19. Repertoires were generated with immunoSEQ multiplex PCR, while TCRdb's copy carries only in-frame clones and drops some. In the table there are some 250,000 clones, about nine tenths of which are singletons. Source material: peripheral blood. The receptors originated from a man aged 55-75 years who had recovered from COVID-19.

V and J are TRBV6-5 and TRBJ1-2; weak D call: TRBD1 (5 bases). This CDR3 contains 15 residues. The V gene's germline CDR1 is MNHEY and CDR2 SVGAGI. V shed 0 bases and J shed 0 bases, with 8 bases lying between them. This chain's CDR3 is CASSYSWGPNYGYTF. As DNA, the CDR3 is TGTGCCAGCAGTTACTCCTGGGGCCCTAACTATGGCTACACCTTC.

The J gene is TRBJ2-2, the V gene TRBV7-9, with TRBD1 identical over 8 bases. CDR1 is SEHNR, CDR2 FQNEAQ, per germline (reference sequence). The length of the CDR3 is 15 residues. The V segment lost 4 bases and the J segment 1 base; nucleotides outside the gene matches: 2. In DNA, the CDR3 is TGTGCCAGCAGCTCAGGACAGGGGAACACCGGGGAGCTGTTTTTT. The encoded protein is CASSSGQGNTGELFF.

V is TRBV18 and J is TRBJ1-2; maybe TRBD1 (5 bases). Germline CDR1 reads KGHSH; CDR2 reads LQKENI. The germline V and J ends were trimmed by 2 bases and 8 bases, with 21 bases remaining between them. The CDR3 sequence is 16 residues long. The CDR3 coding sequence is TGTGCCAGCTCACCATATGGGGCAGCTCCGTTGGAAGGCTACACCTTC. Amino acids: CASSPYGAAPLEGYTF.

This clone was detected only once. V gene TRBV2 combines with J gene TRBJ1-2, with D possibly matching TRBD1 (6 bases). CDR1 is SNHLY and CDR2 is FYNNEI in the germline V gene. The CDR3 totals 14 residues. The V and J ends lost 3 bases and 5 bases respectively, with 13 bases between them. CDR3 protein: CASSDFRGNYGYTF. The CDR3 bases are TGTGCCAGCAGTGACTTTAGGGGGAATTATGGCTACACCTTC.

CDR3 protein: CASSATVRSNTIYF. In nucleotides, the CDR3 is TGTGCCAGCAGCGCGACAGTACGATCAAACACCATATATTTT. This chain uses TRBV7-8 with TRBJ1-3; weak D call: TRBD1 (5 bases). V lost 5 bases and J 6 bases, leaving 14 bases between the germline ends. CDR1 SGHVS and CDR2 FQNEAQ come from the germline V gene. The CDR3 covers 14 residues.

This clone was observed a few times. This chain uses TRBV5-1 with TRBJ1-4, with TRBD1 as a possible D gene (6 bases). The CDR3 is 14 amino acids. V was pared by 3 bases and J by 8 bases, with 14 bases between. Germline assignment: CDR1 SGHRS and CDR2 YFSETQ. The CDR3 reads CASSSQGRPEKLFF. CDR3 in DNA: TGCGCCAGCAGCTCACAGGGCCGGCCAGAAAAACTGTTTTTT.

The chain recombines TRBV6-2 or TRBV6-3 with TRBJ2-2; D perhaps matches TRBD1 (7 bases). CDR3 length equals 15 residues. V was trimmed by 2 bases and J by 1 base, leaving 8 bases between them. Germline V CDR1 and CDR2: MNHEY, SVGEGT. In nucleotides, the CDR3 is TGTGCCAGCAGTTACCAGGGGGGGAACACCGGGGAGCTGTTTTTT. Protein: CASSYQGGNTGELFF.

The chain links TRBV7-6 to TRBJ2-7; a weak D match, TRBD1 (6 bases). CDR3 size: 14 residues. Germline V gene data show CDR1 as SGHVS and CDR2 as FNYEAQ. V was pared by 1 base and J by 6 bases, with 13 bases between. The CDR3 nucleotides are TGTGCCAGCAGCTTAGAGGGGTCAGGGGTCGAGCAGTACTTC. It codes for CASSLEGSGVEQYF.

The chain uses TRBV14 and TRBJ2-7, with 7 bases lining up with TRBD2. The trim removed 1 base at V and 2 bases at J, leaving 8 bases unmatched. Germline lookup yields CDR1 SGHDN and CDR2 FVKESK. CDR3 length: 16 residues. The CDR3 DNA reads TGTGCCAGCAGCCAAGGACTAGCCTACTCCGCCTACGAGCAGTACTTC. Encoded protein: CASSQGLAYSAYEQYF.

V is TRBV15 and J is TRBJ1-1, with D possibly matching TRBD1 (6 bases). V was shortened by 1 base and J by 6 bases, with 15 bases between the two germline ends. CDR1 is LNHNV and CDR2 is YYDKDF in the germline V gene (reference sequence). This CDR3 is 15 amino acids long. The CDR3 here is CATSRGGTGRAEAFF. Written as DNA, the CDR3 is TGTGCCACCAGCAGAGGAGGTACAGGGAGGGCTGAAGCTTTCTTT.

The chain couples TRBV7-9 to TRBJ1-2, with TRBD1 identical over 9 bases. V shed 5 bases, J shed 7 bases, and the junction held 14 bases outside the gene matches. Germline loops: CDR1 SEHNR, CDR2 FQNEAQ (reference sequence). This CDR3 contains 16 residues. CDR3 residues: CASSKTPGTGRSGYTF. CDR3 nucleotides: TGTGCCAGCAGCAAAACTCCCGGGACAGGGCGTTCTGGCTACACCTTC.

J is TRBJ1-2 and V is TRBV5-4, with 8 nucleotides matching TRBD1. The CDR3 covers 16 residues. Per the germline V gene, CDR1 is SGHNT and CDR2 is YYREEE (reference sequence). V dropped 4 bases and J dropped 4; count of bases not matched to a gene: 12. The CDR3, as DNA: TGTGCCAGCAGCCGACTACAGGGGACAGGCACCTATGGCTACACCTTC. Amino acid sequence: CASSRLQGTGTYGYTF.